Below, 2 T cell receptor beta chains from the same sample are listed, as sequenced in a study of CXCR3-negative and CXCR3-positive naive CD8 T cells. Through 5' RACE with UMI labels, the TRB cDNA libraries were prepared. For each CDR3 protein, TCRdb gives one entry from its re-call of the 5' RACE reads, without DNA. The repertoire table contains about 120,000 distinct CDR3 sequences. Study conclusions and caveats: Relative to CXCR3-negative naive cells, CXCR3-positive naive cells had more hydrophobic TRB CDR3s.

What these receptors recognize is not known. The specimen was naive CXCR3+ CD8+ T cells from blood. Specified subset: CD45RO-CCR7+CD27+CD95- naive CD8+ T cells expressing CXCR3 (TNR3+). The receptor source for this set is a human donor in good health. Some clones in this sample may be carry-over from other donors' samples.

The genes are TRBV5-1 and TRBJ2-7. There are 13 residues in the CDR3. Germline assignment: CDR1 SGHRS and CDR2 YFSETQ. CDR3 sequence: CASSLELSYEQYF.

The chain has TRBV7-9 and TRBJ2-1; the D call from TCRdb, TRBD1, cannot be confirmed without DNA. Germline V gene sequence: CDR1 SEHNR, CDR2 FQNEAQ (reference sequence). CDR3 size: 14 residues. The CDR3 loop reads CASRPGTGGDEQFF.